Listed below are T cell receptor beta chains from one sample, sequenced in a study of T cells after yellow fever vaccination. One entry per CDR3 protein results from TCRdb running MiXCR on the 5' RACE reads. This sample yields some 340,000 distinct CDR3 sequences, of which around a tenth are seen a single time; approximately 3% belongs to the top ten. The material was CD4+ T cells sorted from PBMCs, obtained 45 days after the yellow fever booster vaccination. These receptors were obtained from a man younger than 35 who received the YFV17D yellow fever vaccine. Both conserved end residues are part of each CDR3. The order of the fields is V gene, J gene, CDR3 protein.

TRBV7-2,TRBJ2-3,CASSLLGHTDTQYF
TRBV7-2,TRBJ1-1,CASRPGPLVSEAFF
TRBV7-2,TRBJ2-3,CASSKRWGGADTQYF
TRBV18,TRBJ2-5,CASSPLAGVFQETQYF
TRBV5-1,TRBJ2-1,CASSPKAGTSSYNEQFF
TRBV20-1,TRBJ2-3,CSARLAGLTDTQYF
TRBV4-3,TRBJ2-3,CASSQVYLLTDTQYF
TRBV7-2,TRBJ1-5,CASSLVGGQGGQPQHF
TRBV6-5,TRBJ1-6,CASTGQGRFGSPLHF
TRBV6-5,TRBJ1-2,CASSYSSGDGSAYGYTF
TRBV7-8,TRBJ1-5,CASSFDRGAQPQHF
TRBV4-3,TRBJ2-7,CASSQGTGYEQYF
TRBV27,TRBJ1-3,CASRLSSGNTIYF
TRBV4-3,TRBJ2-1,CASSQDRRPYNEQFF
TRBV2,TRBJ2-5,CASSVPGTPSRTVEGETQYF
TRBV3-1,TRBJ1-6,CASSQDRVFSPLHF
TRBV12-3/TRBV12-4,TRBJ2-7,CACSVGARSYEQYF
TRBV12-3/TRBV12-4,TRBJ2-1,CASSPGLAGALRYNEQFF
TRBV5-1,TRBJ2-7,CASSFDVGYEQYF
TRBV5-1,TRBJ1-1,CASSLDPMGGTEAFF
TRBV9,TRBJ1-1,CASSDGTGNTEAFF
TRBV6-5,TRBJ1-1,CASNDRASNTEAFF
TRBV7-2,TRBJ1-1,CASSLAFQYPEAFF
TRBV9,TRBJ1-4,CASSYGTGAIGTNEKLFF
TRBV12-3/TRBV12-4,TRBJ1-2,CASSRTGGANYGYTF
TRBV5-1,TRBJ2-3,CASSLATKTSTDTQYF